This T cell receptor beta chain came from a study of blood T cell repertoires in COVID-19. At the level of the study: The cDNA or gDNA used as material had been derived from T cells, B-cell-depleted T cells, or PBMCs.

V lost 3 bases, J lost 7 bases, and 12 bases stayed unmatched. The V gene's germline CDR1 is LGHDT and CDR2 YNNKEL (reference sequence). This CDR3 has 16 amino acids. Original analysis: Counts of nucleated cells, estimated from reference gene primer amplification, were obtained. Some clones are missing from TCRdb's copy, which holds only in-frame ones; the method was immunoSEQ multiplex PCR. The DNA gave D and trimming, while V, J and clone size come from that table. Of roughly 250,000 clones listed, around 82% are singletons. The chain joins TRBV3-1 (or the pseudogene TRBV3-2) to TRBJ2-1, with 7 bases that match TRBD2. The clonotype originates from a man aged 50-59 years with active or convalescent COVID-19. The sequenced sample was peripheral blood. CDR3 residues: CASSQGGDPGLNEQFF. CDR3 DNA sequence: TGTGCCAGCAGCCAGGGGGGGGACCCAGGCCTAAATGAGCAGTTCTTC.